This T cell receptor beta chain was captured by sequencing in a study of a mutant IDH1 vaccine in newly diagnosed glioma. The wider study: Patients got their first vaccination 4-6 weeks after radiotherapy alone, or with temozolomide cycles. Treated patients comprised about 62% males and approximately 38% females, mean age about 38 years. Pretreatment consisted of radiotherapy, temozolomide, or both, with most receiving both.

Time point of the sample: week 35, safety follow-up. One vaccine dose held 300 ug of mutant IDH1 20-mer peptide and came with topical imiquimod. Across weeks 1, 3, 5, 7, 11, 15, 19 and 23, patients received a vaccination each time, eight in all. The germline V gene has CDR1 MNHEY and CDR2 SMNVEV (reference sequence). The CDR3 totals 16 residues. The V gene end was trimmed by 4 bases and the J gene end by 1 base; junction bases not matched to a gene: 6. Regarding this clone: The antigen remains unidentified.

The data were produced by immunoSEQ multiplex PCR, yet TCRdb's version contains in-frame clones alone and is incomplete. This table holds about 32,000 clones, roughly 80% found once. This chain joins TRBV27 and TRBJ2-2, with TRBD1 matching over 7 bases. The sequenced sample was PBMCs, obtained from a glioma patient whose treatment included an IDH1 peptide vaccine. This sequence was found in a man under 40 with glioma. The CDR3 reads CASSSSGQVNTGELFF. The DNA for the CDR3 is TGTGCCAGCAGTTCTTCAGGACAGGTGAACACCGGGGAGCTGTTTTTT.